These T cell receptor beta chains were read from a single sample in a study of early T cells in non-severe SARS-CoV-2 infection. TCRdb reanalysed the 5' RACE reads using MiXCR and keeps one entry per CDR3 protein. Counted here are about 97,000 distinct CDR3 sequences, approximately 9.9% occurring once; the ten biggest clones make up less than 5.5%. The sample here was whole blood, taken at baseline. These receptors were collected from an adult who was a healthcare worker with PCR-confirmed SARS-CoV-2 infection or an uninfected control (not recorded which). Both conserved end residues are part of each CDR3. Fields, in order: V gene, clone size, J gene, D gene, CDR3 DNA, CDR3 protein. D genes are given only for firm matches. Clone size is shown for a subset of rows, as once, few, many or a class of expanded clone.

TRBV7-2	many	TRBJ1-2	.	TGTGCCAGCAACCCTACTAACTATGGCTACACCTTC	CASNPTNYGYTF
TRBV29-1	.	TRBJ1-2	.	TGCAGCGGCACAGGGCTTTATGGCTACACCTTC	CSGTGLYGYTF
TRBV19	.	TRBJ1-4	.	TGTGCCAGTAGTACCGGGACCTATAATGAAAAACTGTTTTTT	CASSTGTYNEKLFF
TRBV20-1	.	TRBJ1-5	.	TGCAGTGCTAGTCCTCCTGGGACGGTGCTGGCGCCCCAGCATTTT	CSASPPGTVLAPQHF
TRBV7-2	many	TRBJ2-3	.	TGTGCCAGCAGCTTACTAGCTGCCCGGGGAGATACGCAGTATTTT	CASSLLAARGDTQYF
TRBV20-1	.	TRBJ2-5	TRBD1	TGCAGTGCCCAGACAGGGGGCGAGGAGACCCAGTACTTC	CSAQTGGEETQYF
TRBV7-3	many	TRBJ2-2	.	TGTGCCAGCAGCTACGGGCAGGAAAACACCGGGGAGCTGTTTTTT	CASSYGQENTGELFF
TRBV11-2	.	TRBJ2-2	TRBD2	TGTGCCAGCAGTCATCTGGGGCGGGAGCGGACCGGGGAGCTGTTTTTT	CASSHLGRERTGELFF
TRBV3-1	.	TRBJ2-7	TRBD2	TGTGCCAGCAGCCCCCATCGTAGCGGGATGATGTCCGAGCAGTACTTC	CASSPHRSGMMSEQYF
TRBV7-2	few	TRBJ2-5	.	TGTGCCAGCAGCCCGCCCGGAGAGACCCAGTACTTC	CASSPPGETQYF
TRBV12-3/TRBV12-4	.	TRBJ1-1	TRBD1	TGTGCCAGCAGCCGACAGGGCGTCAACACTGAAGCTTTCTTT	CASSRQGVNTEAFF
TRBV29-1	many	TRBJ2-5	.	TGCAGCGTTCGGGTCTGGGGCCAAGAGACCCAGTACTTC	CSVRVWGQETQYF
TRBV6-1	few	TRBJ1-2	.	TGTGCCAGCAGTTACAGGGATTACGGCTACACCTTC	CASSYRDYGYTF
TRBV7-9	.	TRBJ2-2	TRBD2	TGTGCCAGCAGCGTAACTAGCGGGCTAAACACCGGGGAGCTGTTTTTT	CASSVTSGLNTGELFF
TRBV3-1	.	TRBJ1-2	.	TGTGCCAGCAGCCCGTCGGGCAGGCCCCATGGCTACACCTTC	CASSPSGRPHGYTF
TRBV7-8	many	TRBJ1-5	.	TGTGCCAGCAGCTTAAGTGAAAATCAGCCCCAGCATTTT	CASSLSENQPQHF
TRBV5-6	many	TRBJ2-1	TRBD2	TGTGCCAGCAGCTTGGAGCGGGGGTACAATGAGCAGTTCTTC	CASSLERGYNEQFF
TRBV11-2	few	TRBJ2-7	.	TGTGCCAGCGGGGGGGACAGGACCTCGTACGAGCAGTACTTC	CASGGDRTSYEQYF
TRBV4-2	.	TRBJ2-6	.	TGTGCCAGCAGCCAACCTGGGGCCAACGTCCTGACTTTC	CASSQPGANVLTF
TRBV2	few	TRBJ2-3	TRBD1	TGTGCCAGCAGTTCCGGGACAGGGGGACAAGATACGCAGTATTTT	CASSSGTGGQDTQYF